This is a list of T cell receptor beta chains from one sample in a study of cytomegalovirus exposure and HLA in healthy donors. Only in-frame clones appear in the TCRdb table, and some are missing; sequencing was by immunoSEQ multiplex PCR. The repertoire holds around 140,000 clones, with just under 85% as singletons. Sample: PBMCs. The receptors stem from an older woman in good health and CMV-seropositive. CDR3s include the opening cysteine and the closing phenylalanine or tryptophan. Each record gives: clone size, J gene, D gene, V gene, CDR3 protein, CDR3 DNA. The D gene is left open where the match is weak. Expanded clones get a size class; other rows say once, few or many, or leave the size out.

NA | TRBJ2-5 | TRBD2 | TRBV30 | CAWSSPLRSGSRQYF | TGTGCCTGGAGCTCCCCCTTACGGAGCGGGAGTCGACAGTACTTC
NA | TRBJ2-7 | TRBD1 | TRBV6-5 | CASSALGTGWYEQYF | TGTGCCAGCAGTGCACTCGGGACAGGGTGGTACGAGCAGTACTTC
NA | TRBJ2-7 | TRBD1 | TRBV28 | CASSLGTGRIVEQYF | TGTGCCAGCAGTTTAGGGACAGGGAGAATCGTCGAGCAGTACTTC
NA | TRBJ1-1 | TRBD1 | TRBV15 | CATEAGTENTEAFF | TGTGCCACAGAGGCCGGGACAGAGAACACTGAAGCTTTCTTT
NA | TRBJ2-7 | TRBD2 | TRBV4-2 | CASSQKGLAGASYEQYF | TGTGCCAGCAGCCAGAAAGGACTAGCGGGTGCCTCCTACGAGCAGTACTTC
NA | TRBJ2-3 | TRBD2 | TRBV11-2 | CASSPGTSGYTQYF | TGTGCCAGCAGCCCCGGGACTAGCGGATATACGCAGTATTTT
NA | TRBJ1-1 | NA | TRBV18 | CASSPGALNTEAFF | TGTGCCAGCTCACCCGGAGCACTTAACACTGAAGCTTTCTTT
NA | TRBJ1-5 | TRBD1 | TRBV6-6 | CASSGQGRNQPQHF | TGTGCCAGCAGTGGACAGGGCAGGAATCAGCCCCAGCATTTT
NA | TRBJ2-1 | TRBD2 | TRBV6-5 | CASSYTGGSNEQFF | TGTGCCAGCAGTTACACGGGAGGTAGCAATGAGCAGTTCTTC
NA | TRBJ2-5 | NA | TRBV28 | CASSLRQQETQYF | TGTGCCAGCAGTTTGCGACAGCAAGAGACCCAGTACTTC
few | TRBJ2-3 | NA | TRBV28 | CASSVTGLLTDTQYF | TGTGCCAGCAGTGTGACGGGACTCCTCACAGATACGCAGTATTTT
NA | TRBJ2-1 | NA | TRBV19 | CASSMVGFNEQFF | TGTGCCAGTAGTATGGTCGGGTTCAATGAGCAGTTCTTC
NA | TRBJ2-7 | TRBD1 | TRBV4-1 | CASSPQPGQGAEQYF | TGCGCCAGCAGCCCTCAACCGGGACAGGGTGCCGAGCAGTACTTC
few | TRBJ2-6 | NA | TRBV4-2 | CARSQDTGANVLTF | TGTGCCAGAAGTCAGGATACTGGGGCCAACGTCCTGACTTTC
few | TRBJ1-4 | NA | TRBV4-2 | CASSQGEAGTNEKLFF | TGTGCCAGCAGCCAAGGAGAGGCAGGGACTAATGAAAAACTGTTTTTT
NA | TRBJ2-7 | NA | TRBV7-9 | CASSLVGDEQYF | TGTGCCAGCAGCTTAGTAGGGGACGAGCAGTACTTC
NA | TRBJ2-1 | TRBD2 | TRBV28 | CASSTRLAGAVPSYNEQFF | TGTGCCAGCAGTACTCGACTAGCGGGAGCCGTACCGTCATACAATGAGCAGTTCTTC
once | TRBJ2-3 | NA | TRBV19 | CASSIPEVTDTQYF | TGTGCCAGTAGTATCCCTGAGGTTACAGATACGCAGTATTTT
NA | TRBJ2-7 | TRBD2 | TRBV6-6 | CASSHGGAPGEQYF | TGTGCCAGCAGTCACGGGGGGGCGCCTGGCGAGCAGTACTTC
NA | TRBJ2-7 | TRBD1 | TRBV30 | CAWSPGQGSNLIYEQYF | TGTGCCTGGAGTCCGGGACAGGGATCTAACTTAATTTACGAGCAGTACTTC
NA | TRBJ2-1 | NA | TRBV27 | CASRSSGNEQFF | TGTGCCAGCAGATCTAGTGGGAATGAGCAGTTCTTC
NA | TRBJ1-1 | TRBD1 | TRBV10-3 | CAISGTGGNTEAFF | TGTGCCATTTCCGGGACAGGGGGGAACACTGAAGCTTTCTTT
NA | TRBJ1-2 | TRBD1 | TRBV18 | CASSPNPGQGGGYTF | TGTGCCAGTTCACCGAACCCGGGACAGGGGGGTGGCTACACCTTC
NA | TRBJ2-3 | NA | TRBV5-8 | CASSYDRADTQYF | TGTGCCAGCAGTTACGACAGAGCAGATACGCAGTATTTT
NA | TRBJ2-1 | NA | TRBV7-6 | CASTPLAGLVGNEQFF | TGTGCCAGCACCCCCCTAGCTGGCCTAGTGGGGAATGAGCAGTTCTTC
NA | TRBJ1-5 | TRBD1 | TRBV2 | CASSGWDRDQPQHF | TGTGCCAGCAGTGGTTGGGACAGGGATCAGCCCCAGCATTTT
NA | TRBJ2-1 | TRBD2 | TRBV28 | CASTESGTSNEQFF | TGTGCCAGCACGGAGTCCGGGACTAGCAATGAGCAGTTCTTC
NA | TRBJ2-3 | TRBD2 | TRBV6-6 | CASSLSGRMDTQYF | TGTGCCAGCAGTCTTAGCGGGCGTATGGATACGCAGTATTTT
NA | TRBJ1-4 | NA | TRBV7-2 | CASSLGRAGQGKLFF | TGTGCCAGCAGCTTAGGGAGGGCAGGGCAAGGAAAACTGTTTTTT
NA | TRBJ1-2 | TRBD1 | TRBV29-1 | CSVEGQLAGYTF | TGCAGCGTTGAGGGACAGCTTGCGGGCTACACCTTC
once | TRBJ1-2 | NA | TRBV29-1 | CSATGTGYTF | TGCAGCGCAACAGGGACTGGCTACACCTTC
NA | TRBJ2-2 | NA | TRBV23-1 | CASSHPRLVLNTGELFF | TGCGCCAGCAGTCATCCTCGACTAGTCCTGAACACCGGGGAGCTGTTTTTT
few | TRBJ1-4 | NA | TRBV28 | CASSPLGRGGDEKLFF | TGTGCCAGCAGCCCCCTGGGGCGGGGTGGGGATGAAAAACTGTTTTTT
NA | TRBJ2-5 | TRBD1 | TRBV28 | CASSYFGTGLQETQYF | TGTGCCAGCAGTTACTTCGGGACAGGGTTACAAGAGACCCAGTACTTC
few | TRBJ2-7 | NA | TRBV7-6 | CASSLQGLTHEQYF | TGTGCCAGCAGCTTACAGGGCCTCACTCACGAGCAGTACTTC